This entry lists 5 T cell receptor beta chains sequenced from one sample in a study of cytomegalovirus exposure and HLA in healthy donors. Vbeta (60) and Jbeta (13) primers were used in the PCR. Generated by immunoSEQ multiplex PCR, the TCRdb table keeps only in-frame clones and is missing some. The sample contains fewer than 200,000 clones, 82% of which appear only once. The sample comprised PBMCs. These receptors were obtained from a girl aged 10 to 17 in good health and CMV-seropositive.

The rearrangement links TRBV27 to TRBJ2-5; D ambiguous. V lost 3 bases, J lost 5 bases, and 4 bases lay in between. This CDR3 has 11 amino acids. Germline V gene lookup returns CDR1 MNHEY and CDR2 SMNVEV (reference sequence). For the CDR3, the DNA is TGTGCCAGCAGTTTGGGCGAGACCCAGTACTTC. It translates to CASSLGETQYF.

The V gene is TRBV29-1, the J gene TRBJ2-7; TRBD1 aligns across 7 bases. V lost 8 bases, J lost 3 bases, and 13 bases stayed unmatched. Germline V gene sequence: CDR1 SQVTM, CDR2 ANQGSEA. There are 14 residues in the CDR3. CDR3 DNA sequence: TGCAGCATGACTTCTGGGACAGAGATCTACGAGCAGTACTTC. This gives the protein CSMTSGTEIYEQYF.

This sequence joins TRBV5-1 and TRBJ1-1, with a weak D call TRBD1 (5 bases). CDR1 is SGHRS and CDR2 is YFSETQ in the germline V gene. V was clipped by 0 bases and J by 1 base, with 19 bases between them. This CDR3 is 18 amino acids long. In DNA form, the CDR3 reads TGCGCCAGCAGCTTGGGGGTCCACAGGCCGATGGGGAACACTGAAGCTTTCTTT. Encoded protein: CASSLGVHRPMGNTEAFF.

The chain combines TRBV29-1 with TRBJ2-7; 9 bases are a match to TRBD1. Germline CDR1 and CDR2: SQVTM and ANQGSEA. The V and J ends lost 2 bases and 1 base, in that order; junction bases with no gene match: 9. This CDR3 region has 16 residues. CDR3 protein: CSVEIFTGGVSYEQYF. The CDR3 DNA follows: TGCAGCGTTGAAATCTTTACAGGGGGCGTTTCCTACGAGCAGTACTTC.

Regarding this clone: Other DNA sequences in the same sample also yield this CDR3. The gene calls are TRBV6-6 and TRBJ2-7; TRBD1 matches at 7 bases. Unmatched junction bases numbered 5, after V lost 0 bases and J lost 3 bases. The CDR3 totals 15 residues. CDR1 and CDR2 from the germline V gene are MNHNY and SVGAGI (reference sequence). The CDR3 protein is CASSYSWDRIYEQYF. The DNA of the CDR3 is TGTGCCAGCAGTTACTCGTGGGACAGAATCTACGAGCAGTACTTC.